A selection of T cell receptor beta chains follows, all from one sample in a study of CD8 T cells in Susac syndrome. From the immunoSEQ multiplex PCR reads, TCRdb called clonotypes with MiXCR, one entry per CDR3 protein. The table shows some 130,000 distinct CDR3 sequences, with more than 75% occurring only once. Sequenced input: CD8+ T cells from PBMCs. Source of these receptors: a human donor with multiple sclerosis. Each CDR3 is given with its conserved first and last residue. A D gene is named only where the DNA matches it firmly. Size tells how often a clone was seen (once, few, many) or the class of an expanded clone, and some rows leave it out.

TRBV5-1	-	12	-	TRBJ1-2	CASSFNGVGYTF	TGCGCCAGCAGCTTTAATGGGGTCGGCTACACCTTC
TRBV14	-	13	-	TRBJ2-1	CASSQGSSDEQFF	TGTGCCAGCAGCCAAGGAAGCAGTGATGAGCAGTTCTTC
TRBV4-1	-	13	-	TRBJ2-7	CASSQEVDYEQYF	TGCGCCAGCAGCCAAGAAGTGGACTACGAGCAGTACTTC
TRBV6-2/TRBV6-3	-	12	-	TRBJ2-4	CASRAGKNIQYF	TGTGCCAGCAGGGCAGGCAAAAACATTCAGTACTTC
TRBV4-1	-	18	-	TRBJ1-1	CASSQVWAAGTTNTEAFF	TGCGCCAGCAGCCAAGTATGGGCAGCCGGGACAACGAACACTGAAGCTTTCTTT
TRBV2	-	20	-	TRBJ1-1	CASSEVGATTGKWTNTEAFF	TGTGCCAGCAGTGAAGTCGGTGCCACCACAGGGAAATGGACGAACACTGAAGCTTTCTTT
TRBV29-1	-	11	-	TRBJ2-7	CSVTDYYEQYF	TGCAGCGTTACAGACTACTACGAGCAGTACTTC
TRBV27	-	14	-	TRBJ1-2	CASSLSGGIYGYTF	TGTGCCAGCAGTTTATCCGGGGGGATATATGGCTACACCTTC
TRBV30	-	12	-	TRBJ2-7	CAWSVTSSEQYF	TGTGCCTGGAGTGTAACTTCCTCCGAGCAGTACTTC
TRBV9	-	13	TRBD2	TRBJ2-1	CASSGTSGLEQFF	TGTGCCAGCAGCGGGACTAGCGGGTTGGAGCAGTTCTTC
TRBV30	-	15	TRBD1	TRBJ1-6	CAWSAGQGAGSPLHF	TGTGCCTGGAGTGCCGGACAGGGGGCAGGGTCACCCCTCCACTTT
TRBV6-5	-	14	TRBD2	TRBJ2-1	CASSYTSGVHEQFF	TGTGCCAGCAGTTATACTAGCGGGGTCCATGAGCAGTTCTTC
TRBV12-3/TRBV12-4	-	12	-	TRBJ2-1	CASRGLNNEQFF	TGTGCCAGCAGGGGCCTAAACAATGAGCAGTTCTTC
TRBV5-6	few	13	-	TRBJ2-7	CASSLGSAYEQYF	TGTGCCAGCAGCTTGGGTAGCGCCTACGAGCAGTACTTC
TRBV23-1	-	14	TRBD1	TRBJ2-7	CASTPQHRGYEQYF	TGCGCCAGCACCCCGCAGCACAGGGGCTACGAGCAGTACTTC
TRBV25-1	-	14	-	TRBJ2-1	CASEGSSSYNEQFF	TGTGCCAGCGAGGGCTCTAGCTCCTACAATGAGCAGTTCTTC